Shown below are 13 T cell receptor beta chains from a single sample sequenced in a study of blood T cell repertoires in COVID-19. Here immunoSEQ multiplex PCR was the method, and the copy in TCRdb shows in-frame clones only, minus some. The repertoire holds around 230,000 clones, with around four fifths as singletons. Material: peripheral blood. These receptors came from an older woman with active or convalescent COVID-19.

The chain recombines TRBV3-1 (or the pseudogene TRBV3-2) with TRBJ1-1; no firm D call. V dropped 4 bases and J dropped 4 bases, with 10 bases sitting between them. Germline V CDR1 and CDR2: LGHDT, YNNKEL (reference sequence). The length of the CDR3 is 13 residues. The CDR3 coding sequence is TGTGCCAGCAGCCCATCACAGCTCACTGAAGCTTTCTTT. This sequence encodes CASSPSQLTEAFF.

The chain recombines TRBV5-1 with TRBJ2-2; 9 nucleotides match TRBD2. Germline-derived CDR1 and CDR2 are SGHRS and YFSETQ. Trimming at V came to 0 bases and at J to 1 base, leaving 4 bases not matched to a gene. This CDR3 comprises 17 residues. The CDR3 is CASSLARTSENTGELFF. CDR3 in DNA: TGCGCCAGCAGCTTGGCTAGGACTAGCGAGAACACCGGGGAGCTGTTTTTT.

There are a few counts of this clone. This rearrangement joins TRBV7-9 to TRBJ2-1; D is unresolved. Germline V gene lookup returns CDR1 SEHNR and CDR2 FQNEAQ (reference sequence). V was pared by 5 bases and J by 4 bases, with 6 bases between. This CDR3 comprises 12 residues. The CDR3 nucleotides read TGTGCCAGCAGCCCCAGATACAATGAGCAGTTCTTC. Translation gives CASSPRYNEQFF. Drawing the rest from reference TRBV7-9 and TRBJ2-1, the complete variable domain is DTGVSQNPRHKITKRGQNVTFRCDPISEHNRLYWYRQTLGQGPEFLTYFQNEAQLEKSRLLSDRFSAERPKGSFSTLEIQRTEQGDSAMYLCASSPRYNEQFFGPGTRLTVL.

The chain employs TRBV28 and TRBJ2-3; 7 nucleotides match TRBD2. The CDR3 is made up of 16 amino acids. V was pared by 4 bases and J by 3 bases, with 10 bases of the junction left unmatched. Germline CDR1 reads MDHEN; CDR2 reads SYDVKM. The CDR3 is CASSSQRDLRTDTQYF. The CDR3 nucleotides are TGTGCCAGCAGTTCCCAGCGGGATCTTAGGACAGATACGCAGTATTTT.

A single count supports this clone. The chain combines TRBV4-1 with TRBJ1-5; D unclear. This CDR3 is built from 15 residues. Germline lookup yields CDR1 MGHRA and CDR2 YSYEKL. V was trimmed by 7 bases and J by 0 bases, leaving 13 bases between them. CDR3 sequence: CASTESSGSNQPQHF. The CDR3 DNA reads TGCGCCAGCACCGAAAGTTCGGGTAGCAATCAGCCCCAGCATTTT.

The rearrangement links TRBV20-1 to TRBJ1-2, with 7 positions matching TRBD1. Trimming at V came to 5 bases and at J to 2 bases, leaving 14 bases not matched to a gene. CDR1 and CDR2 from the germline V gene are DFQATT and SNEGSKA (reference sequence). This CDR3 comprises 16 residues. The CDR3 spells CSARDRDSPRNYGYTF. CDR3 nucleotides: TGCAGTGCTCGTGACAGGGATTCTCCGAGGAACTATGGCTACACCTTC.

The chain combines TRBV5-1 with TRBJ2-3; 9 positions agree with TRBD1. CDR3 length: 14 amino acids. Germline V gives CDR1 SGHRS, CDR2 YFSETQ. J gave up 3 bases and V 4 bases, and 3 bases lay outside the gene matches. CDR3 in amino acids: CASSPQGATDTQYF. The CDR3 DNA is TGCGCCAGCAGCCCACAGGGGGCGACAGATACGCAGTATTTT.

CDR3 DNA: TGTGCCAGCAGTGAGTCCCCAGGGGGTACCTACAATGAGCAGTTCTTC. Translated, it gives CASSESPGGTYNEQFF. The rearrangement joins TRBV6-4 to TRBJ2-1, with 7 bases fitting TRBD1. The CDR3 length is 16 residues. Unmatched junction bases numbered 7, after V lost 3 bases and J lost 2 bases. Germline CDR1 is MRHNA and CDR2 is SNTAGT.

In nucleotides, the CDR3 is TGTGCCAGCACCCCCCCCAGGGGGCGGGTCTATGGCTACACCTTC. This encodes CASTPPRGRVYGYTF. The chain employs TRBV28 and TRBJ1-2; 8 bases map to TRBD1. J was trimmed by 4 bases and V by 7 bases; bases with no gene match: 11. The CDR3 runs to 15 residues. The germline V gene has CDR1 MDHEN and CDR2 SYDVKM.

The count of this clone is one. The V gene is TRBV18, the J gene TRBJ2-7, with 12 bases that match TRBD1. The CDR3 length is 15 residues. CDR1 KGHSH and CDR2 LQKENI come from the germline V gene. V gave up 6 bases and J gave up 1 base; unmatched junction bases: 4. The CDR3 loop reads CASSGQGARSYEQYF. CDR3 sequence (DNA): TGTGCCAGCTCGGGACAGGGGGCGCGATCCTACGAGCAGTACTTC.

The chain joins TRBV21-1 to TRBJ1-5; the D call of TRBD1 is as the table states it, not checked on the DNA. TRBV21-1 is deemed a pseudogene. The CDR3 totals 19 residues. The CDR3 loop reads CASSISHQLTGVNGQPQHF. The CDR3 region has the DNA TGTGCCAGCAGCATTAGCCACCAATTAACAGGGGTTAACGGTCAGCCCCAGCATTTT.

This chain uses TRBV6-5 with TRBJ2-7; 8 nucleotides line up with TRBD2. Germline V gene lookup returns CDR1 MNHEY and CDR2 SVGAGI. With 3 bases clipped from V and 3 bases from J, the junction kept 10 bases outside the gene matches. The CDR3 is made up of 16 amino acids. CDR3 protein: CASSYWDSGEVYEQYF. CDR3 coding DNA: TGTGCCAGCAGTTATTGGGATAGCGGGGAAGTCTACGAGCAGTACTTC.

V is TRBV30 and J is TRBJ1-2; unclear D gene. V was trimmed by 6 bases and J by 7 bases, leaving 12 bases between them. In germline, CDR1 is GTSNPN, CDR2 SVGIG (reference sequence). The CDR3 consists of 11 residues. The CDR3 sequence is CACHWQVGYTF. The CDR3 DNA reads as TGTGCCTGTCACTGGCAGGTTGGCTACACCTTC.